These 12 T cell receptor beta chains share one sample of origin, sequenced in a study of cytomegalovirus exposure and HLA in healthy donors. PCR primers comprised 60 Vbeta and 13 Jbeta primers. Some clones are missing from TCRdb's copy, which holds only in-frame ones; the method was immunoSEQ multiplex PCR. Its listing shows around 76,000 clones. The sequenced sample was PBMCs. The receptors stem from a man aged 40-49 years in good health and CMV-seronegative.

This chain connects TRBV5-5 to TRBJ1-5, with a tentative D call TRBD1 (5 bases). Germline V gives CDR1 SGHKS, CDR2 YYEKEE (reference sequence). The CDR3 loop spans 13 amino acids. With 7 bases removed from V and 3 bases from J, the gap between germline ends came to 11 bases. The chain's CDR3 is CASGGEFNQPQHF. The CDR3 region has the DNA TGTGCCAGCGGGGGGGAGTTCAATCAGCCCCAGCATTTT.

The gene calls are TRBV6-6 and TRBJ2-2; D is undetermined. V shed 4 bases and J shed 3 bases, with 3 bases lying between them. The CDR3 consists of 12 residues. Per germline, CDR1 MNHNY and CDR2 SVGAGI (reference sequence). In DNA, the CDR3 is TGTGCCAGCAGTTCTTACACCGGGGAGCTGTTTTTT. This translates into CASSSYTGELFF.

The rearrangement uses TRBV5-6 and TRBJ2-3, with D possibly matching TRBD1 (5 bases). The CDR3 has 15 amino acids. Germline V gene lookup returns CDR1 SGHDT and CDR2 YYEEEE. The V end lost 6 bases, the J end lost 2 bases, and 16 bases lay between the germline ends. Here the CDR3 DNA reads TGTGCCAGCACCCCGGCGGCAGGGCACACAGATACGCAGTATTTT. This codes for CASTPAAGHTDTQYF. Full variable domain (missing parts from reference TRBV5-6 and TRBJ2-3): DAGVTQSPTHLIKTRGQQVTLRCSPKSGHDTVSWYQQALGQGPQFIFQYYEEEERQRGNFPDRFSGHQFPNYSSELNVNALLLGDSALYLCASTPAAGHTDTQYFGPGTRLTVL.

V gene TRBV29-1 combines with J gene TRBJ1-1; 8 bases map to TRBD1. V lost 5 bases, J lost 4 bases, and 3 bases stayed unmatched. The length of the CDR3 is 12 residues. The germline V gene encodes CDR1 SQVTM and CDR2 ANQGSEA. Here the CDR3 reads CSVQQGGTEAFF. The CDR3 coding sequence is TGCAGCGTTCAACAGGGGGGCACTGAAGCTTTCTTT. Combining the CDR3 with reference TRBV29-1 and TRBJ1-1 gives the whole variable domain SAVISQKPSRDICQRGTSLTIQCQVDSQVTMMFWYRQQPGQSLTLIATANQGSEATYESGFVIDKFPISRPNLTFSTLTVSNMSPEDSSIYLCSVQQGGTEAFFGQGTRLTVV.

The chain recombines TRBV6-5 with TRBJ1-1; D call uncertain. Germline lookup yields CDR1 MNHEY and CDR2 SVGAGI. The CDR3 runs to 15 residues. V gave up 6 bases and J gave up 1 base, with 15 bases separating them. CDR3 DNA sequence: TGTGCCAGCAGGGAACCGGGCGGGCAGAACACTGAAGCTTTCTTT. Protein product: CASREPGGQNTEAFF.

The chain uses TRBV6-6 and TRBJ1-5; 7 positions agree with TRBD1. Germline loops: CDR1 MNHNY, CDR2 SVGAGI (reference sequence). The CDR3 totals 14 residues. Trimming removed 6 bases from V and 1 base from J; junction bases left unmatched: 3. CDR3 loop: CASSLQGSNQPQHF. In DNA, the CDR3 is TGTGCCAGCAGCTTACAGGGGAGCAATCAGCCCCAGCATTTT.

The CDR3, as DNA: TGTGCCAGCAGCTTGGACGGAGGAGAGCAGTACTTC. This gives the protein CASSLDGGEQYF. The rearrangement joins TRBV5-4 to TRBJ2-7, with TRBD2 as a possible D gene (5 bases). The length of the CDR3 is 12 residues. Trimming removed 0 bases at V and 7 bases at J, with 8 bases between. CDR1 is SGHNT and CDR2 is YYREEE in the germline V gene (reference sequence).

The chain joins TRBV7-2 to TRBJ2-2; TRBD1 matches at 7 bases. J was trimmed by 7 bases and V by 0 bases; bases with no gene match: 5. This CDR3 region has 15 residues. Germline CDR1 SGHTA, CDR2 FQGNSA. The CDR3 DNA reads as TGTGCCAGCAGCTTAGCCCCGACAGGGATCGGGGAGCTGTTTTTT. Its protein is CASSLAPTGIGELFF.

The chain uses TRBV4-1 and TRBJ2-1, with 11 bases aligning to TRBD1. The V segment lost 5 bases and the J segment 1 base; nucleotides outside the gene matches: 13. The CDR3 covers 19 residues. CDR1 MGHRA and CDR2 YSYEKL come from the germline V gene. The CDR3 DNA sequence: TGCGCCAGCAGCTGGCGGAAGGCCGGGACAGGGGGTTCCTACAATGAGCAGTTCTTC. This gives the protein CASSWRKAGTGGSYNEQFF.

The chain has TRBV18 and TRBJ2-7; a possible D gene is TRBD1 (6 bases). The germline V and J ends were trimmed by 3 bases and 5 bases, with 14 bases remaining between them. The CDR3 consists of 14 residues. CDR1 and CDR2 from the germline V gene are KGHSH and LQKENI. The CDR3 protein is CASSPNPKGDEQYF. The CDR3 DNA follows: TGTGCCAGCTCACCTAATCCCAAGGGGGACGAGCAGTACTTC. Based on the CDR3 plus reference TRBV18 and TRBJ2-7, the full variable domain is NAGVMQNPRHLVRRRGQEARLRCSPMKGHSHVYWYRQLPEEGLKFMVYLQKENIIDESGMPKERFSAEFPKEGPSILRIQQVVRGDSAAYFCASSPNPKGDEQYFGPGTRLTVT.

The rearrangement joins TRBV12-5 to TRBJ1-1, with D tentatively TRBD1 (6 bases). This CDR3 region has 15 residues. Trimming left V 3 bases short and J 8 bases short, with 19 bases between. Germline CDR1 reads LGHNT; CDR2 reads FRNRAP. Here the CDR3 DNA reads TGTGCTAGTGGTTTCCAATTAGAGGGAAGGGGGGAAGCTTTCTTT. Protein sequence: CASGFQLEGRGEAFF.

This chain joins TRBV5-4 and TRBJ1-1, with D possibly TRBD1 on 5 matching bases. Germline lookup yields CDR1 SGHNT and CDR2 YYREEE (reference sequence). The CDR3 has 15 amino acids. V dropped 1 base and J dropped 1 base, with 11 bases sitting between them. DNA for the CDR3: TGTGCCAGCAGCTTGAGCCAGGGCCGGAACACTGAAGCTTTCTTT. Translating it yields CASSLSQGRNTEAFF.